The 17 T cell receptor beta chains listed next were all sequenced from one sample in a study of blood T cells in healthy people across ages. For the second PCR, which ran for 7 to 11 cycles, a sample-barcoded 5' primer and a J-beta primer mix were used. In TCRdb, the 5' RACE reads were re-called with MiXCR into one record per CDR3 protein. The repertoire has roughly 800,000 distinct CDR3 sequences, more than 25% of them found once; the top ten carry 3%. The data were also submitted as part of a second study, on T cells of mothers and their children.

Sample: blood. The receptors stem from a boy between 5 and 17 years old in good health.

This clonotype was observed a handful of times. The rearrangement uses TRBV20-1 and TRBJ2-7; D is unresolved. V gave up 0 bases and J gave up 2 bases, with 2 bases separating them. CDR3 size: 11 residues. Germline V lookup: CDR1 DFQATT, CDR2 SNEGSKA (reference sequence). CDR3 sequence: CSAREAYEQYF. The CDR3 DNA follows: TGCAGTGCTAGAGAAGCCTACGAGCAGTACTTC.

This clonotype appeared a few times. The genes are TRBV29-1 and TRBJ2-5, with TRBD2 matching 7 bases. The J call is doubtful: the DNA matches TRBJ2-1 better. CDR1 is SQVTM and CDR2 is ANQGSEA in the germline V gene. This CDR3 comprises 12 residues. The CDR3 DNA is TGCAGCGTTGTGCGGGGGAAAGATGAGCAGTTCTTC. It is translated as CSVVRGKDEQFF.

The V call is TRBV20-1, the J call TRBJ2-5; D perhaps matches TRBD2 (6 bases). V dropped 2 bases and J dropped 5 bases, with 15 bases sitting between them. The CDR3 has 14 amino acids. Germline lookup yields CDR1 DFQATT and CDR2 SNEGSKA (reference sequence). The CDR3 sequence: CSARKGLQTETQYF. In DNA form, the CDR3 reads TGCAGTGCTAGAAAGGGACTCCAGACGGAGACCCAGTACTTC.

The genes are TRBV28 and TRBJ1-2; possibly TRBD1 for D (5 bases). Trimming pared 3 bases from V and 4 bases from J, leaving 12 bases between. This CDR3 has 14 amino acids. Germline lookup yields CDR1 MDHEN and CDR2 SYDVKM. CDR3 nucleotides: TGTGCCAGCAGTTTCGGGGACTCAGCCTATGGCTACACCTTC. Its protein is CASSFGDSAYGYTF.

The genes are TRBV15 and TRBJ2-7; TRBD2 is a possible D gene (6 bases). The CDR3 runs 17 residues. V shed 1 base and J shed 6 bases, with 22 bases lying between them. Germline V lookup: CDR1 LNHNV, CDR2 YYDKDF (reference sequence). The CDR3 DNA reads TGTGCCACCAGCAGAGCCAGAACTAGCACGGGTGGCGTCGAGCAGTACTTC. Translating gives CATSRARTSTGGVEQYF.

This chain links TRBV20-1 with TRBJ1-3; 7 nucleotides align to TRBD1. CDR1 and CDR2 (germline): DFQATT, SNEGSKA (reference sequence). There are 13 residues in the CDR3. J was trimmed by 4 bases and V by 5 bases; bases with no gene match: 5. The DNA for the CDR3 is TGCAGTGCTTCTACAGGGGTAGGAAACACCATATATTTT. The encoded protein is CSASTGVGNTIYF.

The V and J genes are TRBV5-6 and TRBJ2-5; TRBD2 is a possible D gene (7 bases). The length of the CDR3 is 17 residues. V was shortened by 3 bases and J by 6 bases, with 24 bases between the two germline ends. CDR1 SGHDT and CDR2 YYEEEE come from the germline V gene. CDR3 amino acids: CASSSTDWRGTLKTQYF. Here the CDR3 DNA reads TGTGCCAGCAGCTCAACCGACTGGCGGGGGACATTGAAGACCCAGTACTTC.

This clonotype was counted many times. This chain links TRBV28 with TRBJ1-5, with D maybe TRBD1 (6 bases). The CDR3 contains 15 residues. V dropped 5 bases and J dropped 5 bases, with 16 bases sitting between them. The germline CDR1 and CDR2 sequences are MDHEN and SYDVKM. DNA of the CDR3: TGTGCCAGCAGTCTTGGGGGCCATACCGATCAGCCCCAGCATTTT. Amino acid sequence: CASSLGGHTDQPQHF.

This clonotype was found a few times. The chain uses TRBV5-1 and TRBJ1-2; D gene ambiguous. The V end lost 3 bases, the J end lost 3 bases, and 9 bases lay between the germline ends. The germline gives CDR1 SGHRS, CDR2 YFSETQ. The CDR3 sequence is 13 residues long. The CDR3 spells CASSSALDYGYTF. DNA for the CDR3: TGCGCCAGCAGCTCGGCTCTCGACTATGGCTACACCTTC.

V gene TRBV7-3 combines with J gene TRBJ2-3, with TRBD2 matching 12 bases. CDR1 and CDR2 (germline): SGHTA, FQGTGA. CDR3 size: 15 residues. With 4 bases clipped from V and 3 bases from J, the junction kept 2 bases outside the gene matches. This CDR3 is CASSSSGGATDTQYF. In DNA form, the CDR3 reads TGTGCCAGCAGCTCTAGCGGGGGGGCGACAGATACGCAGTATTTT.

The table lists this clonotype with a few counts. The chain recombines TRBV20-1 with TRBJ2-2, with 10 bases that match TRBD1. CDR3 length equals 16 residues. CDR1 DFQATT and CDR2 SNEGSKA come from the germline V gene (reference sequence). The V segment lost 0 bases and the J segment 6 bases; nucleotides outside the gene matches: 7. CDR3 DNA sequence: TGCAGTGCTAGAGATCCGGGACAGGGGATCCCCGGGGAGCTGTTTTTT. Protein product: CSARDPGQGIPGELFF.

This clonotype was picked up a small number of times. This chain links TRBV20-1 with TRBJ2-5, with 9 positions matching TRBD2. The CDR3 is made up of 14 amino acids. The germline V gene encodes CDR1 DFQATT and CDR2 SNEGSKA (reference sequence). Losses at the gene ends were 6 bases for V and 3 bases for J; bases not matched to a gene: 8. The CDR3 protein is CSAPNQRGEETQYF. The CDR3 DNA reads TGCAGTGCCCCGAACCAGCGGGGGGAAGAGACCCAGTACTTC.

The chain recombines TRBV14 with TRBJ2-5, with a weak D call TRBD1 (5 bases). V was cut by 4 bases and J by 9 bases, with 21 bases left in between. Per the germline V gene, CDR1 is SGHDN and CDR2 is FVKESK. This CDR3 is built from 15 residues. As DNA, the CDR3 is TGTGCCAGCAGCCGATCGGCAGGGTCCCTATCGTCCCAGTACTTC. It specifies CASSRSAGSLSSQYF.

This clonotype appeared a few times. This chain connects TRBV9 to TRBJ2-2; D perhaps matches TRBD2 (6 bases). From germline, CDR1 is SGDLS and CDR2 YYNGEE. V shed 4 bases and J shed 6 bases, with 19 bases lying between them. This CDR3 region has 16 residues. This CDR3 reads CASSPRLGPSAGELFF. The CDR3 DNA is TGTGCCAGCAGCCCGAGACTAGGACCATCGGCCGGGGAGCTGTTTTTT.

The chain joins TRBV1 to TRBJ2-7; the D call of TRBD2 is as the table states it, not checked on the DNA. TRBV1 has pseudogene status. The CDR3 length is 18 residues. The CDR3 bases are TGCACCAGCAGTCTGAGCCTCGGGACTAGCGATCGTCGTTACGAGCAGTACTTC. Its translation is CTSSLSLGTSDRRYEQYF.

The chain uses TRBV24-1 and TRBJ2-1; 8 bases fit TRBD2. V lost 4 bases, J lost 0 bases, and 7 bases stayed unmatched. CDR3 length: 17 residues. CDR1 and CDR2 (germline): KGHDR, SFDVKD. The CDR3 reads CATSDTGRGYSYNEQFF. As DNA, the CDR3 is TGTGCCACCAGTGACACCGGGAGGGGATACTCCTACAATGAGCAGTTCTTC.

J is TRBJ2-1 and V is TRBV10-3; 10 bases are a match to TRBD2. V lost 4 bases and J lost 5; bases outside the gene matches: 8. Germline values: CDR1 ENHRY, CDR2 SYGVKD. The CDR3 loop spans 16 amino acids. Here the CDR3 DNA reads TGTGCCATCAGTGTGTCGGGGCTAGCGGGGGACAATGAGCAGTTCTTC. This translates into CAISVSGLAGDNEQFF.